These 8 T cell receptor beta chains came from one sample sequenced in a study of T-cell reconstitution after alpha-beta-depleted transplantation in children. The TCRbeta library was prepared with unique molecular identifiers. TCRdb reprocessed the PCR reads via MiXCR and lists one record per CDR3 protein. The sample gives some 840,000 distinct CDR3 sequences, about 15% of which show up once; about 5% is in the top ten. Specimen: PBMCs, mostly from graft donor cells, collected 360 days after TCRalphabeta/CD19-depleted stem cell transplant. These TCRs come from a male patient younger than 18 who had a stem cell transplant for acute lymphoblastic leukemia, so the T cells may come from the graft donor.

This clonotype occurred a few times. Here the CDR3 reads CASSYTFSNQPQHF. The CDR3 DNA is TGTGCCAGCAGTTATACCTTTTCGAATCAGCCCCAGCATTTT. The chain uses TRBV6-2 or TRBV6-3 and TRBJ1-5; D is unclear. CDR3 size: 14 residues. Trimming removed 3 bases from V and 4 bases from J, with 10 bases in between. Germline CDR1 is MNHEY and CDR2 is SVGEGT.

The chain links TRBV4-1 to TRBJ2-5, with D perhaps matching TRBD1 (5 bases). V lost 4 bases, J lost 3 bases, and 9 bases lay in between. The CDR3 totals 13 residues. CDR1 is MGHRA, CDR2 YSYEKL, per germline. The CDR3 nucleotides are TGCGCCAGCAGCCTAGGACACAAAGAGACCCAGTACTTC. Its translation is CASSLGHKETQYF.

This clonotype came up many times. The rearrangement links TRBV7-7 to TRBJ2-3; D gene unclear. CDR1 and CDR2 from the germline V gene are SSHAT and FNYEAQ (reference sequence). The ends were cut back, 1 base at V and 6 bases at J, with 8 bases in the middle. The CDR3 sequence is 13 residues long. Here the CDR3 reads CASSLGYADTQYF. Here the CDR3 DNA reads TGTGCCAGCAGCTTAGGCTATGCGGATACGCAGTATTTT.

This clonotype showed up just a few times. The CDR3 here is CSTGLSGRYEQYF. The CDR3 coding sequence is TGCAGTACAGGCCTGAGCGGGAGGTACGAGCAGTACTTC. V usage is TRBV20-1 and J usage is TRBJ2-7; 9 bases fit TRBD2. The ends lost 8 bases at V and 4 bases at J; junction bases unmatched: 9. The CDR3 is 13 residues long. Germline assignment: CDR1 DFQATT and CDR2 SNEGSKA (reference sequence).

V and J are TRBV20-1 and TRBJ2-1; 8 bases align to TRBD2. J gave up 5 bases and V 8 bases, and 11 bases lay outside the gene matches. CDR3 length: 14 residues. CDR1 DFQATT and CDR2 SNEGSKA come from the germline V gene (reference sequence). CDR3 loop: CSPRAGAINNEQFF. As DNA, the CDR3 is TGCAGTCCCCGAGCGGGAGCCATAAACAATGAGCAGTTCTTC.

This clonotype was picked up a small number of times. This sequence joins TRBV28 and TRBJ2-7, with a possible D match to TRBD1 (6 bases). The germline CDR1 and CDR2 sequences are MDHEN and SYDVKM. The CDR3 consists of 14 residues. Trimming stripped 3 bases from V and 3 bases from J, with 12 bases between. The CDR3 sequence: CASSFGQGNYEQYF. In DNA form, the CDR3 reads TGTGCCAGCAGTTTTGGGCAGGGGAACTACGAGCAGTACTTC.

In this sample, this clonotype turned up a few times. The V call is TRBV11-2, the J call TRBJ2-3; TRBD2 agrees at 8 bases. Germline CDR1 SGHAT, CDR2 FQNNGV. The CDR3 totals 15 residues. With V trimmed by 1 base and J by 4 bases, 4 bases remained unmatched. CDR3 nucleotides: TGTGCCAGCAGCTTAGTTCCTAGCGGGTCAGATACGCAGTATTTT. Translated: CASSLVPSGSDTQYF.

The sample holds many counts of this clonotype. The V call is TRBV6-5, the J call TRBJ2-7; D ambiguous. Trimming left V 4 bases short and J 4 bases short, with 14 bases between. Germline assignment: CDR1 MNHEY and CDR2 SVGAGI. This CDR3 has 14 residues. The CDR3 protein is CASSSGNRDYEQYF. CDR3 nucleotide sequence: TGTGCCAGCAGTTCCGGAAACAGAGATTACGAGCAGTACTTC.